The 8 T cell receptor beta chains reported below all come from one sample, sequenced in a study of Graves' ophthalmopathy and Graves' hyperthyroidism. Amplification of the TCR beta CDR3 regions used RNA transcripts (as template). A first-round RT-PCR used HTBI primers, followed by a second-round multiplex PCR. TCRdb processed the multiplex PCR reads anew with MiXCR; each CDR3 protein has one entry. The sample contains hundreds of thousands of distinct CDR3 sequences, just over 15% of which appear only once. Sequenced: peripheral blood. The receptors stem from a woman between 18 and 29 years old with stable Graves' hyperthyroidism.

The V gene is TRBV6-2 or TRBV6-3, the J gene TRBJ2-7; D uncertain. Between the trimmed V and J ends, which lost 5 bases and 7 bases, there was a span of 9 bases. Germline values: CDR1 MNHEY, CDR2 SVGEGT. The CDR3 has 11 amino acids. CDR3 in DNA: TGTGCCAGCAGTGACGACTTAGAGCAGTACTTC. Protein sequence: CASSDDLEQYF.

This clonotype was counted many times. The chain carries TRBV4-1 and TRBJ1-1; no reliable D call. CDR3 length: 14 residues. V lost 4 bases and J 0 bases, leaving 9 bases between the germline ends. CDR1 MGHRA and CDR2 YSYEKL come from the germline V gene. The CDR3 sequence is CASSPPLMNTEAFF. The CDR3 DNA sequence: TGCGCCAGCAGCCCGCCTCTGATGAACACTGAAGCTTTCTTT.

The chain links TRBV15 to TRBJ1-6, with D hard to call. Germline V CDR1 and CDR2: LNHNV, YYDKDF (reference sequence). The CDR3 contains 16 residues. Trimming shortened V by 0 bases and J by 9 bases, and 15 bases separated the two germline ends. Here the CDR3 reads CATSRDFANHLSPLHF. The CDR3 nucleotides are TGTGCCACCAGCAGAGATTTCGCGAATCATCTTTCACCCCTCCACTTT.

At least ten counts were recorded for this clonotype. The rearrangement uses TRBV9 and TRBJ2-5, with 7 nucleotides matching TRBD1. Unmatched junction bases numbered 4, after V lost 3 bases and J lost 2 bases. CDR3 length: 14 amino acids. Germline V gene data show CDR1 as SGDLS and CDR2 as YYNGEE. The chain's CDR3 is CASSAPGQQETQYF. Here the CDR3 DNA reads TGTGCCAGCAGCGCCCCGGGACAGCAAGAGACCCAGTACTTC. Looking up the rest from reference TRBV9 and TRBJ2-5 gives the full variable domain: DSGVTQTPKHLITATGQRVTLRCSPRSGDLSVYWYQQSLDQGLQFLIQYYNGEERAKGNILERFSAQQFPDLHSELNLSSLELGDSALYFCASSAPGQQETQYFGPGTRLLVL.

This clonotype was detected ten times or more. This chain connects TRBV18 to TRBJ2-4; 8 bases map to TRBD1. CDR1 is KGHSH and CDR2 is LQKENI in the germline V gene. V lost 3 bases and J lost 6; bases outside the gene matches: 4. The CDR3 spans 14 residues. Written as DNA, the CDR3 is TGTGCCAGCTCACCCGGCAGGGGGCGAAACATTCAGTACTTC. It specifies CASSPGRGRNIQYF.

The sample holds many counts of this clonotype. The rearrangement joins TRBV6-1 to TRBJ2-7; D unclear. The germline CDR1 and CDR2 sequences are MNHNS and SASEGT. This CDR3 spans 13 amino acids. Trimming cost V 0 bases and J 2 bases, with 5 bases left between them. In DNA form, the CDR3 reads TGTGCCAGCAGTGAAGCACTAACCTACGAGCAGTACTTC. This translates into CASSEALTYEQYF.

This clonotype was counted many times. The J gene is TRBJ2-6, the V gene TRBV19; the match to TRBD1 covers 8 bases. J was trimmed by 0 bases and V by 7 bases; bases with no gene match: 5. The CDR3 consists of 16 residues. CDR1 is LNHDA and CDR2 is SQIVND in the germline V gene (reference sequence). The DNA for the CDR3 is TGTGCCAGTAATACCGGGACAGGCTCTGGGGCCAACGTCCTGACTTTC. Protein: CASNTGTGSGANVLTF.

This clonotype was recorded at least ten times. The chain links TRBV19 to TRBJ1-5; D perhaps matches TRBD1 (5 bases). This CDR3 spans 12 amino acids. The V and J ends lost 4 bases and 15 bases respectively, with 16 bases between them. From germline, CDR1 is LNHDA and CDR2 SQIVND (reference sequence). The CDR3 sequence is CASSRDVGIWHF. In nucleotides, the CDR3 is TGTGCCAGTAGTAGGGACGTGGGAATATGGCATTTT.